A single sample gave rise to the 9 T cell receptor beta chains below, sequenced in a study of shared clonotypes between healthy human individuals. The method was immunoSEQ multiplex PCR; TCRdb's version includes in-frame clones alone and lacks a portion of them. The sample holds over 2 million clones; 95% are singletons and the top ten take 0.1% to 0.15%. Sample: naive CD4+ T cells sorted from blood. Subset noted: CD45RA+ positively selected. These TCRs come from a man younger than 35 in good health.

This sequence joins TRBV18 and TRBJ1-2; D remains unclear. This CDR3 region has 14 residues. The germline V and J ends were trimmed by 6 bases and 2 bases, with 13 bases remaining between them. CDR1 and CDR2 from the germline V gene are KGHSH and LQKENI. CDR3 sequence reads: CASSPQAPNYGYTF. The CDR3 nucleotides are TGTGCCAGCTCTCCCCAAGCACCGAACTATGGCTACACCTTC.

The chain carries TRBV20-1 and TRBJ2-1; D ambiguous. Trimming took off 5 bases at V and 7 bases at J, with 9 bases between the two ends. The CDR3 covers 11 residues. Germline CDR1 and CDR2: DFQATT and SNEGSKA (reference sequence). CDR3 nucleotides: TGCAGTGCTGGACGTGGGAATGAGCAGTTCTTC. Translated: CSAGRGNEQFF.

This chain uses TRBV27 with TRBJ2-1; no definite D call. V dropped 10 bases and J dropped 4 bases, with 8 bases sitting between them. The CDR3 length is 11 residues. Germline V lookup: CDR1 MNHEY, CDR2 SMNVEV (reference sequence). The CDR3 sequence: CAKSPYNEQFF. The CDR3 DNA reads as TGTGCCAAGTCACCTTACAATGAGCAGTTCTTC.

The chain employs TRBV2 and TRBJ1-5; no clear D gene. Germline lookup yields CDR1 SNHLY and CDR2 FYNNEI. Deletions cut 2 bases from V and 1 base from J, with 6 bases between. The CDR3 sequence is 14 residues long. CDR3 sequence: CASSETRSNQPQHF. In nucleotides, the CDR3 is TGTGCCAGCAGTGAAACCCGGAGCAATCAGCCCCAGCATTTT. The full variable domain, its missing parts supplied by reference TRBV2 and TRBJ1-5, is EPEVTQTPSHQVTQMGQEVILRCVPISNHLYFYWYRQILGQKVEFLVSFYNNEISEKSEIFDDQFSVERPDGSNFTLKIRSTKLEDSAMYFCASSETRSNQPQHFGDGTRLSIL.

This chain links TRBV19 with TRBJ1-3; no definite D call. The ends were cut back, 1 base at V and 0 bases at J, with 7 bases in the middle. This CDR3 is 15 amino acids long. From germline, CDR1 is LNHDA and CDR2 SQIVND (reference sequence). The CDR3 protein is CASSIGTNSGNTIYF. The CDR3 DNA is TGTGCCAGTAGTATAGGAACAAACTCTGGAAACACCATATATTTT.

The chain couples TRBV10-2 to TRBJ2-2; perhaps TRBD2 as D (7 bases). The CDR3 has 18 amino acids. Germline values: CDR1 WSHSY, CDR2 SAAADI. The germline V and J ends were trimmed by 3 bases and 4 bases, with 21 bases remaining between them. DNA of the CDR3: TGCGCCAGCAGTGAATCTCGGGGGGCCCGGGGTGGCACCGGGGAGCTGTTTTTT. This encodes CASSESRGARGGTGELFF.

V and J are TRBV18 and TRBJ1-4; no firm D call. V was trimmed by 4 bases and J by 8 bases, leaving 11 bases between them. From germline, CDR1 is KGHSH and CDR2 LQKENI. The CDR3 extends over 13 amino acids. The chain's CDR3 is CASSRLFGEKLFF. The DNA for the CDR3 is TGTGCCAGCTCACGACTTTTCGGGGAAAAACTGTTTTTT.

The chain is built from TRBV5-1 and TRBJ2-7, with 8 bases matching TRBD2. Germline V gene lookup returns CDR1 SGHRS and CDR2 YFSETQ. Trimming at V came to 4 bases and at J to 7 bases, leaving 13 bases not matched to a gene. The length of the CDR3 is 15 residues. CDR3 sequence: CASSPGGSGSGEQYF. The DNA for the CDR3 is TGCGCCAGCAGCCCGGGCGGAAGCGGGAGTGGAGAGCAGTACTTC. Supplemented by reference TRBV5-1 and TRBJ2-7, the full variable domain reads KAGVTQTPRYLIKTRGQQVTLSCSPISGHRSVSWYQQTPGQGLQFLFEYFSETQRNKGNFPGRFSGRQFSNSRSEMNVSTLELGDSALYLCASSPGGSGSGEQYFGPGTRLTVT.

J is TRBJ2-5 and V is TRBV5-4, with unresolved D. From germline, CDR1 is SGHNT and CDR2 YYREEE (reference sequence). This CDR3 region has 14 residues. V was pared by 0 bases and J by 5 bases, with 11 bases between. The CDR3 bases are TGTGCCAGCAGCTTGGATTCACTAAGGGAGACCCAGTACTTC. It yields the protein CASSLDSLRETQYF.